This is a list of T cell receptor beta chains from one sample in a study of long-term antiretroviral therapy in people with HIV. Sequenced by immunoSEQ multiplex PCR; TCRdb stores in-frame clones only, minus some. The data contain about 32,000 clones, approximately 85% of them singletons. The input for sequencing was unsorted PBMCs, taken 2.2 years after starting antiretroviral therapy. The receptors derive from a man aged 18 to 29 with HIV. Both conserved end residues are part of each CDR3. The D gene is left open where the match is weak. The size entry is marked missing in some rows and otherwise reads once, few, many or a size class.

.	15	TRBV27	TRBJ2-1	.	CASRFSERDYNEQFF	TGTGCCAGCAGATTCTCCGAACGTGACTACAATGAGCAGTTCTTC
once	13	TRBV6-5	TRBJ2-7	.	CASCSAPGGEQYF	TGTGCCAGCTGTTCGGCCCCCGGGGGCGAGCAGTACTTC
.	14	TRBV4-2	TRBJ1-2	.	CASSFEQSNYGYTF	TGTGCCAGCAGCTTTGAGCAGTCTAACTATGGCTACACCTTC
.	11	TRBV6-6	TRBJ1-1	.	CASSLGREAFF	TGTGCCAGCAGCCTCGGCCGTGAAGCTTTCTTT
.	13	TRBV6-6	TRBJ2-2	.	CANQTGEPGELFF	TGTGCCAACCAAACCGGGGAACCCGGGGAGCTGTTTTTT
few	14	TRBV10-3	TRBJ2-3	TRBD2	CAISEGLAGDTQYF	TGTGCCATCAGTGAGGGACTAGCGGGAGATACGCAGTATTTT
.	14	TRBV5-5	TRBJ1-6	TRBD1	CASSQTGIGSPLHF	TGTGCCAGCAGCCAGACAGGGATTGGGTCACCCCTCCACTTT
.	15	TRBV6-4	TRBJ2-1	.	CASSDRPGSYNEQFF	TGTGCCAGCAGTGACAGACCGGGCTCCTACAATGAGCAGTTCTTC
once	13	TRBV5-6	TRBJ2-7	.	CASSLGVAYEQYF	TGTGCCAGCAGCTTAGGAGTTGCCTACGAGCAGTACTTC
.	13	TRBV27	TRBJ2-7	.	CASSFHQGYEQYF	TGTGCCAGCAGTTTTCATCAGGGATACGAGCAGTACTTC
.	14	TRBV6-1	TRBJ1-4	.	CASKKGGVGEKLFF	TGTGCCAGCAAAAAAGGGGGAGTAGGGGAAAAACTGTTTTTT
.	18	TRBV28	TRBJ2-7	.	CASSLNLGGSVASYEQYF	TGTGCCAGCAGTTTAAACCTGGGGGGTAGCGTAGCCTCCTACGAGCAGTACTTC
.	14	TRBV7-8	TRBJ2-7	.	CASSLRGENYEQYF	TGTGCCAGCAGCCTCCGGGGCGAAAACTACGAGCAGTACTTC
.	20	TRBV7-3	TRBJ2-2	.	CASSPNGGWGHKTNTGELFF	TGTGCCAGCAGCCCAAACGGCGGATGGGGTCACAAGACGAACACCGGGGAGCTGTTTTTT
.	13	TRBV6-6	TRBJ1-1	TRBD1	CASSIDRGAEAFF	TGTGCCAGCAGCATTGACAGGGGCGCTGAAGCTTTCTTT
.	15	TRBV5-1	TRBJ2-5	TRBD2	CASSAGGLNQETQYF	TGCGCCAGCAGCGCGGGGGGGCTAAACCAAGAGACCCAGTACTTC
.	16	TRBV9	TRBJ2-1	TRBD2	CASSVGLSGTYNEQFF	TGTGCCAGCAGCGTGGGACTATCGGGCACCTACAATGAGCAGTTCTTC
.	16	TRBV6-5	TRBJ2-6	.	CASSYSGGSGANVLTF	TGTGCCAGCAGTTACTCGGGGGGCTCTGGGGCCAACGTCCTGACTTTC
.	13	TRBV15	TRBJ1-1	TRBD1	CATSGTGATEAFF	TGTGCCACCAGCGGGACAGGGGCTACTGAAGCTTTCTTT
.	15	TRBV10-2	TRBJ2-7	.	CASSEWREAAYEQYF	TGCGCCAGCAGTGAGTGGAGGGAGGCCGCCTACGAGCAGTACTTC
.	13	TRBV10-1	TRBJ2-7	.	CASSENRAYEQYF	TGCGCCAGCAGTGAAAACAGAGCCTACGAGCAGTACTTC
.	12	TRBV18	TRBJ2-7	.	CASSPGRDEQYF	TGTGCCAGCTCACCGGGCAGGGACGAGCAGTACTTC
.	14	TRBV6-5	TRBJ2-1	.	CASSYGGVGTEQFF	TGTGCCAGCAGTTACGGCGGAGTTGGTACTGAGCAGTTCTTC
.	14	TRBV27	TRBJ1-5	.	CASSLAGSNQPQHF	TGTGCCAGCAGTTTAGCAGGGAGCAATCAGCCCCAGCATTTT
.	16	TRBV7-8	TRBJ2-7	TRBD1	CASSLELGQGTYEQYF	TGTGCCAGCAGCTTAGAATTGGGACAGGGGACCTACGAGCAGTACTTC
.	13	TRBV9	TRBJ2-2	.	CASTGVNTGELFF	TGTGCCAGCACGGGGGTAAACACCGGGGAGCTGTTTTTT
.	15	TRBV6-6	TRBJ2-5	TRBD2	CASSGGTSGQETQYF	TGTGCCAGCAGTGGAGGGACTAGCGGCCAAGAGACCCAGTACTTC
.	15	TRBV5-1	TRBJ2-6	.	CASSPWASGANVLTF	TGCGCCAGCTCCCCTTGGGCCTCTGGGGCCAACGTCCTGACTTTC
.	16	TRBV7-7	TRBJ2-5	.	CASSPWSGPARETQYF	TGTGCTAGCAGCCCTTGGTCGGGGCCCGCGCGGGAGACCCAGTACTTC
.	15	TRBV29-1	TRBJ2-7	TRBD1	CSVEDRDRGTYEQYF	TGCAGCGTTGAAGATAGGGACAGGGGAACCTACGAGCAGTACTTC
few	15	TRBV7-9	TRBJ1-6	TRBD1	CASSYTGDGGSPLHF	TGTGCCAGCAGCTATACAGGGGACGGGGGCTCACCCCTCCACTTT
.	16	TRBV7-6	TRBJ2-7	.	CASSLSVPGSSYEQYF	TGTGCCAGCAGCTTGTCAGTCCCCGGTAGCTCCTACGAGCAGTACTTC
.	15	TRBV4-1	TRBJ2-1	TRBD2	CASSPLAGGYNEQFF	TGCGCCAGCAGCCCCCTAGCGGGGGGTTACAATGAGCAGTTCTTC
.	19	TRBV4-2	TRBJ2-3	.	CASSQEISSGRSSTDTQYF	TGTGCCAGCAGCCAAGAAATTTCATCTGGCAGGTCTAGCACAGATACGCAGTATTTT
.	18	TRBV23-1	TRBJ2-7	.	CASSLGLRGRSISYEQYF	TGCGCCAGCAGTCTCGGTTTGAGGGGACGGTCAATTTCCTACGAGCAGTACTTC